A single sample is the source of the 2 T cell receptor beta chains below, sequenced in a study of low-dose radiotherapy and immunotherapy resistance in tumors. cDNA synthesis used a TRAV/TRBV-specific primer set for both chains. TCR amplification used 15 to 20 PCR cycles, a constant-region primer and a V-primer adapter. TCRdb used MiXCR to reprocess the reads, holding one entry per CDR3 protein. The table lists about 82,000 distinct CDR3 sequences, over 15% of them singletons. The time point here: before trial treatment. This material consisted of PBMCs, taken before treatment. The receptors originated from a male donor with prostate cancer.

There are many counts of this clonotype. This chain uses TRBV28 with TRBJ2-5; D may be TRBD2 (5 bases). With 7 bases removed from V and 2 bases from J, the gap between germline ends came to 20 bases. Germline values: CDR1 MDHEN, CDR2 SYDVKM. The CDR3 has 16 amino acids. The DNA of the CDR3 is TGTGCCAGCACCCCTGGCGGGCAGAAGACGCAAGAGACCCAGTACTTC. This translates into CASTPGGQKTQETQYF.

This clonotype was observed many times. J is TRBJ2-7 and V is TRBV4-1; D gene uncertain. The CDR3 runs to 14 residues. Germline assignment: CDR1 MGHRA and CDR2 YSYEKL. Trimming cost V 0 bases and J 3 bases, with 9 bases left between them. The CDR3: CASSQDVEGYEQYF. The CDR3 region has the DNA TGCGCCAGCAGCCAAGATGTGGAAGGCTACGAGCAGTACTTC.